Shown below are 5 T cell receptor beta chains from a single sample sequenced in a study of cytomegalovirus exposure and HLA in healthy donors. The PCR contained 60 Vbeta and 13 Jbeta primers. Generated by immunoSEQ multiplex PCR, the TCRdb table keeps only in-frame clones and is missing some. Of approximately 150,000 clones listed, over 60% were seen once; the top ten hold 3% to 3.5%. Sequenced sample: PBMCs. The receptor source for this set is a male donor in good health and CMV-seronegative.

The CDR3 loop reads CASSDNRVPHYGYTF. CDR3 DNA: TGTGCCAGTAGCGATAACAGGGTACCTCACTATGGCTACACCTTC. This chain links TRBV19 with TRBJ1-2, with D possibly matching TRBD1 (6 bases). The CDR3 is 15 amino acids. CDR1 and CDR2 (germline): LNHDA, SQIVND (reference sequence). V lost 6 bases to trimming and J lost 3 bases, with 17 bases between them. The full variable domain, in which reference TRBV19 and TRBJ1-2 provide the parts outside the CDR3, is DGGITQSPKYLFRKEGQNVTLSCEQNLNHDAMYWYRQDPGQGLRLIYYSQIVNDFQKGDIAEGYSVSREKKESFPLTVTSAQKNPTAFYLCASSDNRVPHYGYTFGSGTRLTVV.

The chain recombines TRBV5-5 with TRBJ2-7; 9 nucleotides line up with TRBD1. Trimming took 4 bases from V and 4 from J; bases not matched to a gene: 6. The CDR3 totals 14 residues. The V gene's germline CDR1 is SGHKS and CDR2 YYEKEE (reference sequence). The CDR3, as DNA: TGTGCCAGCAGCATTTCGGGACAGGGATACGAGCAGTACTTC. It codes for CASSISGQGYEQYF.

The chain has TRBV6-5 and TRBJ2-5; D perhaps matches TRBD1 (6 bases). The CDR3 loop spans 14 amino acids. The V gene lost 0 bases and the J gene lost 5 bases, with 10 bases spanning the gap. CDR1 and CDR2 (germline): MNHEY, SVGAGI. The CDR3 sequence is CASSYSGTMETQYF. CDR3 coding DNA: TGTGCCAGCAGTTACTCTGGGACAATGGAGACCCAGTACTTC.

The chain links TRBV7-2 to TRBJ2-3; a weak D match, TRBD2 (6 bases). The germline V and J ends were trimmed by 3 bases and 0 bases, with 16 bases remaining between them. In germline, CDR1 is SGHTA, CDR2 FQGNSA. This CDR3 has 17 amino acids. The CDR3 DNA sequence: TGTGCCAGCAGCTTGGCGGGGACGGCCTCAAGCACAGATACGCAGTATTTT. As protein: CASSLAGTASSTDTQYF.

As for this clone: The germline gene is not matched at one end of the junction; a read error may be the cause. V gene TRBV28 combines with J gene TRBJ2-1, with a tentative D call TRBD2 (5 bases). This CDR3 region has 14 residues. CDR1 and CDR2 (germline): MDHEN, SYDVKM. The DNA of the CDR3 is TGTGCCACTCTCCAGGCTAGCTCCTACAATGAGCAGCTCTTC. Amino acids: CATLQASSYNEQLF.